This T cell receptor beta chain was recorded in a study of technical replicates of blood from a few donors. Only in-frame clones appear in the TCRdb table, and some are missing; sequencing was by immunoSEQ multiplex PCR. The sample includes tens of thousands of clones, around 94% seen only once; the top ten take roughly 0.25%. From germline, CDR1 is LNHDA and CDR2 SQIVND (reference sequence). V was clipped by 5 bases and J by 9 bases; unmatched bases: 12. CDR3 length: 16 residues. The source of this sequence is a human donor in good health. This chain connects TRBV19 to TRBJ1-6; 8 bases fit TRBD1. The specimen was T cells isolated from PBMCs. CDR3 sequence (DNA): TGTGCCAGTAGTCTGTTTTGGACAGGGTATCGTTCACCCCTCCACTTT. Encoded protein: CASSLFWTGYRSPLHF.